The clone carrying this TCR beta chain was seen just once. This record comes from a study of blood T cell repertoires in COVID-19. At the level of the study: In each case, the material was cDNA or gDNA derived from T cells, B-cell-depleted T cells, or PBMCs.

This CDR3 is 14 amino acids long. Trimming at V came to 4 bases and at J to 9 bases, leaving 12 bases not matched to a gene. Germline lookup yields CDR1 SGHRS and CDR2 YFSETQ. Cohort 3 recovery required two negative PCRs, clearance, or symptom resolution. Some clones are missing from TCRdb's copy, which holds only in-frame ones; the method was immunoSEQ multiplex PCR. Counted here are around 300,000 clones, about 90% occurring once; the ten biggest clones make up approximately 2%. The source is a woman aged 55-70 years who had recovered from COVID-19. The sequenced material came from PBMCs or T cells enriched from blood (not recorded which). The gene calls are TRBV5-1 and TRBJ2-7; TRBD1 matches 8 bases. The CDR3 DNA sequence: TGCGCCAGCAGCGGTGGACAGGGTTTGGGAGGGCAGTACTTC. Its protein product is CASSGGQGLGGQYF. Filled out from reference TRBV5-1 and TRBJ2-7, the complete variable domain reads KAGVTQTPRYLIKTRGQQVTLSCSPISGHRSVSWYQQTPGQGLQFLFEYFSETQRNKGNFPGRFSGRQFSNSRSEMNVSTLELGDSALYLCASSGGQGLGGQYFGPGTRLTVT.